This T cell receptor (beta chain) derives from a study of shared clonotypes between healthy human individuals (TCRdb year 2020). Regarding the complete study: The cohort comprised a couple of women and three men aged 18 to 49 years. To estimate repertoire size and how much clonotype sharing occurs between individuals, the study deeply sequenced the blood TCR repertoires of roughly 5 healthy adults. To increase sequencing depth and limit assay-specific biases, different laboratories used diverse techniques to prepare libraries and sequence TCR repertoires. For each donor, CD4 naive and CD4 memory were each run on three plates, CD8 naive on two plates, and CD8 memory on one plate. Leukapheresis yielded between about 0.85 and 9 billion PBMCs per donor. Findings and caveats that apply to the study as a whole: Naive subsets generally had larger estimated clonotype richness than memory subsets did. Rarefaction of sorted-subset datasets indicated incomplete sequencing despite the large sequencing depth. Compared with non-shared clonotypes, clonotypes shared by all four sorted-subset donors had higher generation probabilities. Sampling was restricted to blood, and TCR repertoires in tissues likely differ from the TCR repertoires found in blood. Pairwise subsampling indicated that sequencing depth was expected to affect the degree of clonotype sharing among donors. The small number of donors limited the genetic and exposure-history diversity represented. When a few donors were compared, the shared fraction of clonotypes was about 5.5% for naive CD4, less than 4% for naive CD8, 2% to 2.5% for memory CD4, and less than 0.45% for memory CD8.

Using the deep immunoSEQ assay, multiplex PCR amplified TCR CDR3 regions from genomic DNA. Genomic DNA extracted from each cell subset was distributed evenly over all wells of several immunoSEQ 96-well plates, and each plate served as one replicate. Each replicate PCR for sorted subsets received approximately 220 ng genomic DNA, equal to about 30,000 T cell genomes. The purified libraries were quantified using a Qubit 3.0 fluorometer, sized with a Bioanalyzer 2100, and then quantified again using the KAPA Library Quantification kit. A separate single-read 150-cycle Illumina NextSeq 550 flow cell was used to sequence each immunoSEQ 96-well plate. In the paper's pipeline: Because only junctional sequences without quality scores were contained in the immunoSEQ output, filtering matching that applied to full-length reads could not be performed. Sequences were annotated with PyIR, a Python wrapper for IgBLAST v1.9, and V/J genes and CDR3 were assigned using IMGT germline references. Reads with weak V/J assignments (E-value above 1e-6), missing CDR3, stop codons, out-of-frame junctions, or ambiguous translated residues were removed. A V3J clonotype was defined by an identical inferred V gene, J gene, and CDR3 amino acid sequence. Percentage overlap between repertoires was calculated by dividing the number of shared unique clonotypes by the size of the smaller repertoire. RTK rarefaction, the Chao1 estimator, and Recon v2.1 estimates of unobserved clonotypes were used to assess repertoire richness. Generation probabilities were computed with OLGA for all TCRbeta clonotypes obtained by the gDNA method from several donors. Imported from immuneACCESS, the table was reduced by TCRdb to in-frame sequences with V and J called. These copies leave out some clones; in studies compared against another copy, an unresolved V gene accounts for under half, and the cause of the remainder is not known. That table supplies the V and J calls and clone size; D and trimming were determined from the DNA. The sample table contains millions of clones; only one count was recorded for 95% of them. Around 0.13% of the sample is in the top ten clones.

The donors were healthy, HIV-negative adults with no recently reported acute infections or vaccinations. Only Caucasian adults living in Nashville, Tennessee, USA were represented among the donors. Magnetic negative selection was used to enrich CD4+ T cells, after which naive cells were positively selected on CD45RA and the negative fraction became the memory subset. Blood was collected by leukapheresis, and PBMCs were isolated by Ficoll-Histopaque density gradient centrifugation and then cryopreserved in liquid nitrogen vapor phase. Analytical flow cytometry was used to check the purity and quantity of each magnetically sorted T cell population. Each sorted fraction had its genomic DNA isolated and then quantified by UV absorbance on a Nanodrop 2000c. CDR1 and CDR2 (SGHTA, FQGTGA) derive from the germline V gene. V is reduced by 2 bases and J by 3 bases, leaving a spacing of 12 bases between them. The CDR3 spans 15 residues, from the cysteine through the phenylalanine. The read is trimmed to its CDR3 DNA, 45 bases read in frame from base 1.

On this clone: The antigen it binds to is not known. Base qualities are not provided; no much larger clone lies one nucleotide away.

In this chain, TRBV7-3 is recombined with TRBJ2-3; the D gene is perhaps TRBD2, from 5 matching bases. The sequencing input was naive CD4+ T cells sorted from blood. In light of the paper, this sample's cell subset or site label describes: CD45RA+ positively selected. The TCR originated in a man aged 18 to 29 in good health. The sequenced DNA is TGTGCCAGCAGCTTACCCCTTATAGCGACAGATACGCAGTATTTT. Its protein product is CASSLPLIATDTQYF.